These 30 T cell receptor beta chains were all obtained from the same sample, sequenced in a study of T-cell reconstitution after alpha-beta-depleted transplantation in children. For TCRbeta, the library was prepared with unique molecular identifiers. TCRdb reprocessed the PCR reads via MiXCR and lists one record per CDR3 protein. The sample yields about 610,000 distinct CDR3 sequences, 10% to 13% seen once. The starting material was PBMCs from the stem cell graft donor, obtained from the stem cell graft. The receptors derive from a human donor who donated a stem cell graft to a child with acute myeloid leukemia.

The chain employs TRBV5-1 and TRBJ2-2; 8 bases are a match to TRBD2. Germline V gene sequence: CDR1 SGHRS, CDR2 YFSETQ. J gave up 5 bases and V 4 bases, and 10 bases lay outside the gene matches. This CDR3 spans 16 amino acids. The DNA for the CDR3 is TGCGCCAGCAGCGCCGCGGGGGGACGTGGGACCGGGGAGCTGTTTTTT. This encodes CASSAAGGRGTGELFF.

For the CDR3, the DNA is TGCGCCAGCAGCTTTTCAAGCGGGAGCTCCTACAATGAGCAGTTCTTC. Residues: CASSFSSGSSYNEQFF. J is TRBJ2-1 and V is TRBV5-1, with 8 bases that match TRBD2. Germline CDR1 and CDR2: SGHRS and YFSETQ. J lost 0 bases, V lost 2 bases, and 4 bases had no gene match. The CDR3 consists of 16 residues.

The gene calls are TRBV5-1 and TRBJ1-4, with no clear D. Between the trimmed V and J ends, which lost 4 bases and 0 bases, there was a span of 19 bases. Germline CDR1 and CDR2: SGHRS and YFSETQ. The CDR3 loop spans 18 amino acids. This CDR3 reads CASSLFGSIGTTNEKLFF. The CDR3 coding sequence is TGCGCCAGCAGCCTCTTTGGCTCCATTGGGACAACTAATGAAAAACTGTTTTTT.

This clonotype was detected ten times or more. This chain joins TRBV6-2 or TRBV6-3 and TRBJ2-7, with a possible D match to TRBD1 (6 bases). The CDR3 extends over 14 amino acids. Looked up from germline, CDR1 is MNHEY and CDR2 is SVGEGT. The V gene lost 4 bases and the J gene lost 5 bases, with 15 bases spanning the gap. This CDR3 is CASSCNRDEDEQYF. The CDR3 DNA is TGTGCCAGCAGTTGTAACAGGGACGAGGACGAGCAGTACTTC.

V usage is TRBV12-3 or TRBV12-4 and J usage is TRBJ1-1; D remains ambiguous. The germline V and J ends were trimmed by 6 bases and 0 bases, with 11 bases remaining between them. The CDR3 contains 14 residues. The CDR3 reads CASSLIDMNTEAFF. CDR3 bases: TGTGCCAGCAGCCTAATAGACATGAACACTGAAGCTTTCTTT.

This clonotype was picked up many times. The CDR3 loop is CSATVVIAGRGGDTQYF. The DNA of the CDR3 is TGCAGTGCTACGGTGGTGATAGCGGGCAGAGGAGGAGATACGCAGTATTTT. J is TRBJ2-3 and V is TRBV20-1; TRBD2 matches at 7 bases. This CDR3 contains 17 residues. Per germline, CDR1 DFQATT and CDR2 SNEGSKA (reference sequence). With 4 bases clipped from V and 5 bases from J, the junction kept 18 bases outside the gene matches.

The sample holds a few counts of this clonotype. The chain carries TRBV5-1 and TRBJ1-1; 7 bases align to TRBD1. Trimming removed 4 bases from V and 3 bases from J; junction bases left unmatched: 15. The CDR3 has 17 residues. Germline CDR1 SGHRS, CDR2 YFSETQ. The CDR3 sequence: CASSLGQVPARDTEAFF. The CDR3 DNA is TGCGCCAGCAGCCTCGGACAGGTCCCTGCGAGAGACACTGAAGCTTTCTTT. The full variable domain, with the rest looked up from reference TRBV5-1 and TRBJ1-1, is KAGVTQTPRYLIKTRGQQVTLSCSPISGHRSVSWYQQTPGQGLQFLFEYFSETQRNKGNFPGRFSGRQFSNSRSEMNVSTLELGDSALYLCASSLGQVPARDTEAFFGQGTRLTVV.

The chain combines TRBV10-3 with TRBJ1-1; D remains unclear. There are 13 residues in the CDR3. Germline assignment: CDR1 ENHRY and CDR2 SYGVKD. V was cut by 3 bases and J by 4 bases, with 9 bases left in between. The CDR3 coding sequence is TGTGCCATCAGTGAAAGAGGTGCCACTGAAGCTTTCTTT. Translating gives CAISERGATEAFF.

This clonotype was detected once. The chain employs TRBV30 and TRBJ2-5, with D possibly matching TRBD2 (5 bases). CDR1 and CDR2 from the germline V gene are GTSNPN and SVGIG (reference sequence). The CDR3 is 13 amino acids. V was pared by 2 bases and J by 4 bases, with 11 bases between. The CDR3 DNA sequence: TGTGCCTGGAGTATAACTAGTACAGAGACCCAGTACTTC. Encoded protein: CAWSITSTETQYF.

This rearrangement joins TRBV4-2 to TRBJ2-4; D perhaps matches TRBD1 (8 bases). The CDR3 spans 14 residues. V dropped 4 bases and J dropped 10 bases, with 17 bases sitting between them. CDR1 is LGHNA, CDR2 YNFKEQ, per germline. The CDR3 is CASSLGGTGTIQYF. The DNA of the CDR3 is TGTGCCAGCAGCCTCGGGGGGACAGGCACTATTCAGTACTTC.

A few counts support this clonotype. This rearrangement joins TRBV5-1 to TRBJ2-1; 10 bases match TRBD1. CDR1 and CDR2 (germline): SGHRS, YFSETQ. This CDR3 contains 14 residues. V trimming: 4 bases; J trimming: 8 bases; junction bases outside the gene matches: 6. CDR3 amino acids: CASSPATGGHEQFF. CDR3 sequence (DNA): TGCGCCAGCAGCCCAGCGACAGGGGGCCATGAGCAGTTCTTC.

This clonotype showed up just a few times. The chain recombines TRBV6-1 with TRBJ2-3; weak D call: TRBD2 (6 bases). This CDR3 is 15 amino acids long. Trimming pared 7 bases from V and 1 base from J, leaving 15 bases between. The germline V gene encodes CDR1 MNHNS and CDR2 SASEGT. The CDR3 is CASTLLRERTDTQYF. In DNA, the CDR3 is TGTGCCAGCACTCTTCTCCGGGAGCGCACAGATACGCAGTATTTT.

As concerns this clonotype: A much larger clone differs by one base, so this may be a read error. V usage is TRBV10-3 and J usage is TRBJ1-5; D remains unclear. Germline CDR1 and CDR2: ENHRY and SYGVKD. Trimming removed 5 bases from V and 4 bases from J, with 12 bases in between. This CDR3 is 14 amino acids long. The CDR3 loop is CAISNKATNQPQHF. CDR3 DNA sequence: TGTGCCATCAGTAACAAGGCTACGAATCAGCCCCAGCATTTT.

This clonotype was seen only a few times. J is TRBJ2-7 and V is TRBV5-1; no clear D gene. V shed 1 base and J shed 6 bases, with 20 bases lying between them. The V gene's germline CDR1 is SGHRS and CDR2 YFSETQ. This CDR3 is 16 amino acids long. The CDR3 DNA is TGCGCCAGCAGCTTGTCAATTGGTCTATCTACGGTCGAGCAGTACTTC. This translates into CASSLSIGLSTVEQYF.

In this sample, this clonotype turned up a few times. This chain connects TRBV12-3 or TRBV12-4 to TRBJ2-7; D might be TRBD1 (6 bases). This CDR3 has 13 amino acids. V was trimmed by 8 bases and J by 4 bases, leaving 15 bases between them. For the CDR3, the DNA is TGTGCCAGCCAGGGTTTAGGGGGTTACGAGCAGTACTTC. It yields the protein CASQGLGGYEQYF.

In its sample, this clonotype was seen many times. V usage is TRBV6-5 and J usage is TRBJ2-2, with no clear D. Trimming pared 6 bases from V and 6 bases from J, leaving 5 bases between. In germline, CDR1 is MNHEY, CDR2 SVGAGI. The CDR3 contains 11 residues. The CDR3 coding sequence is TGTGCCAGCAGGTCCCCCGGGGAGCTGTTTTTT. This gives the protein CASRSPGELFF.

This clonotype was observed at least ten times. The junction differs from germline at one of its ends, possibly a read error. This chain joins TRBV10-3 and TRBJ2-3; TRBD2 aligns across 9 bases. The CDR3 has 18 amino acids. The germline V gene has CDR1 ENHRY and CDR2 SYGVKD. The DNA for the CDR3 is TGTGCCATCAGGGAGTGGAAGACTAGCGGACATAGCACAGATACGCAGTATTTT. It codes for CAIREWKTSGHSTDTQYF.

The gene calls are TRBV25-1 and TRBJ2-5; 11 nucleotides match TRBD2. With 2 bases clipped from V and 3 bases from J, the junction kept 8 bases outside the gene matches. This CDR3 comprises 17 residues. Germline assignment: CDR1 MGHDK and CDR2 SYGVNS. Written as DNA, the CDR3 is TGTGCCAGCAGTGAAGTCGGGCTAGCGGGAGGCGAAGAGACCCAGTACTTC. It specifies CASSEVGLAGGEETQYF.

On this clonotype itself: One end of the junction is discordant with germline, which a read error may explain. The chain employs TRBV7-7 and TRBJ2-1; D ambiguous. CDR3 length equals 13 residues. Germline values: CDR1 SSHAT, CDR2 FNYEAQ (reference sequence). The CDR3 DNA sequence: TGTGCTAGCAGCTTAGCCCCGGAAGGTGAGCAGTTCTTC. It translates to CASSLAPEGEQFF.

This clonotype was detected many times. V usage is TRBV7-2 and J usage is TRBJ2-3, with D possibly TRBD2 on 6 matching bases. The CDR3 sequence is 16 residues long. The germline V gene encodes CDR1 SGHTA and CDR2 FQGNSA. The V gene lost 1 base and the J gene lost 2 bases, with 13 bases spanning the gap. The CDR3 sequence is CASSLGRGQTTDTQYF. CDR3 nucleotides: TGTGCCAGCAGCTTAGGGCGGGGTCAAACCACAGATACGCAGTATTTT.

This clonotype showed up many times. The CDR3 loop is CASSQAAGGEQFF. The CDR3 DNA follows: TGTGCCAGCAGCCAAGCGGCTGGGGGTGAGCAGTTCTTC. The rearrangement uses TRBV14 and TRBJ2-1; either TRBD1 or TRBD2 may fit D (5 bases each). Germline CDR1 and CDR2: SGHDN and FVKESK. The V gene lost 1 base and the J gene lost 9 bases, with 10 bases spanning the gap. The CDR3 contains 13 residues. The entire variable domain, with the rest obtained from reference TRBV14 and TRBJ2-1, is as follows: EAGVTQFPSHSVIEKGQTVTLRCDPISGHDNLYWYRRVMGKEIKFLLHFVKESKQDESGMPNNRFLAERTGGTYSTLKVQPAELEDSGVYFCASSQAAGGEQFFGPGTRLTVL.

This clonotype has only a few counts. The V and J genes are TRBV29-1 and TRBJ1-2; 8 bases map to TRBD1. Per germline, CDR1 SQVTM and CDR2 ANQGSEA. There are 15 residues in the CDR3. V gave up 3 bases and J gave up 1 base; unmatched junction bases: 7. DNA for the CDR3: TGCAGCGTTGACTGGACAGGGATCGGTAACTATGGCTACACCTTC. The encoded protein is CSVDWTGIGNYGYTF.

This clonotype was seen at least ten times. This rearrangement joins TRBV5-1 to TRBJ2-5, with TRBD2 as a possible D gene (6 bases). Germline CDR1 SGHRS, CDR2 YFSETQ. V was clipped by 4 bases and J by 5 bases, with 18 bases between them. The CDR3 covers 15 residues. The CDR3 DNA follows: TGCGCCAGCAGCCCTCAGCGGGTAGATAGGGAGACCCAGTACTTC. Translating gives CASSPQRVDRETQYF.

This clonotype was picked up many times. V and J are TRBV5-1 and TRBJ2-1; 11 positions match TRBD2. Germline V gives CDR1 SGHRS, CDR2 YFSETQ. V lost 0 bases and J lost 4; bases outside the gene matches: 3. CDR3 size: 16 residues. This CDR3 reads CASSLDPSGGYNEQFF. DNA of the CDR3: TGCGCCAGCAGCTTGGATCCTAGCGGGGGGTACAATGAGCAGTTCTTC.

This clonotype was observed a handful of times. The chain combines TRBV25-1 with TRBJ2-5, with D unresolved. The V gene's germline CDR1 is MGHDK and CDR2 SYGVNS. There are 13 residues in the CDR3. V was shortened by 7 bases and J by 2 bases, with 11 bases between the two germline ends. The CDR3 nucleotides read TGTGCCAGCACCTCTCCGGAGCAAGAGACCCAGTACTTC. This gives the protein CASTSPEQETQYF.

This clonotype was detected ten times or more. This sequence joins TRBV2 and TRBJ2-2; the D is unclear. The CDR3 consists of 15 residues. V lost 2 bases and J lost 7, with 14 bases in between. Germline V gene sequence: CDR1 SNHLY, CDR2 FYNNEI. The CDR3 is CASSESSLLSGELFF. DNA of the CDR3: TGTGCCAGCAGTGAATCCAGTCTCCTAAGCGGGGAGCTGTTTTTT. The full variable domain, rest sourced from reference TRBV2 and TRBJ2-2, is EPEVTQTPSHQVTQMGQEVILRCVPISNHLYFYWYRQILGQKVEFLVSFYNNEISEKSEIFDDQFSVERPDGSNFTLKIRSTKLEDSAMYFCASSESSLLSGELFFGEGSRLTVL.

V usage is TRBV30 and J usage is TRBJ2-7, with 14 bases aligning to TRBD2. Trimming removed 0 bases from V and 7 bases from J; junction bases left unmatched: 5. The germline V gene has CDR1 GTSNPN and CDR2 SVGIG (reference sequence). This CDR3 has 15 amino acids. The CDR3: CAWSVGTSGSSEQYF. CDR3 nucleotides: TGTGCCTGGAGTGTCGGGACTAGCGGGAGTAGTGAGCAGTACTTC.

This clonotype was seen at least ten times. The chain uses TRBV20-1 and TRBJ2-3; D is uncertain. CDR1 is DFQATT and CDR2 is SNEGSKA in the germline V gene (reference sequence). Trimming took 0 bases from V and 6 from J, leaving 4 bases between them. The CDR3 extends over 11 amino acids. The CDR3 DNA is TGCAGTGCTAGAGATCCTGATACGCAGTATTTT. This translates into CSARDPDTQYF.

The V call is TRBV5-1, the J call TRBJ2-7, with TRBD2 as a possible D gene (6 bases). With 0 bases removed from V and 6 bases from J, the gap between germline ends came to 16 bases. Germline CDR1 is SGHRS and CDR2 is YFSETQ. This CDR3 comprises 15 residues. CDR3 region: CASSLGGTFSGEQYF. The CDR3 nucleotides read TGCGCCAGCAGCTTGGGGGGGACTTTCTCTGGCGAGCAGTACTTC.

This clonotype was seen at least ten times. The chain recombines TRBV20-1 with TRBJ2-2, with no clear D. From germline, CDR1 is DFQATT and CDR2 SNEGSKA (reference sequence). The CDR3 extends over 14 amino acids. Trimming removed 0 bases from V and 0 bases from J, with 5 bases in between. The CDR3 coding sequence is TGCAGTGCTAGAGACGGAACGAACACCGGGGAGCTGTTTTTT. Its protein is CSARDGTNTGELFF.